This TCR beta chain derives from a study of T cell changes during pregnancy in multiple sclerosis. Assay: immunoSEQ multiplex PCR; the TCRdb copy retains only in-frame clones and omits some. The repertoire includes some 100,000 clones, 90% to 95% of them detected once, and about 1% sits in the top ten. The material was peripheral blood, obtained before pregnancy. The sequence came from a female donor with multiple sclerosis, enrolled in a pregnancy study.

This chain's CDR3 is CASSHSISYEQYF. The CDR3 nucleotides are TGTGCCAGCAGCCACTCGATCTCCTACGAGCAGTACTTC. The chain carries TRBV11-2 and TRBJ2-7; no definite D call. In germline, CDR1 is SGHAT, CDR2 FQNNGV. Trimming left V 5 bases short and J 0 bases short, with 8 bases between. The CDR3 length is 13 residues. Looking up the rest from reference TRBV11-2 and TRBJ2-7 gives the full variable domain: EAGVAQSPRYKIIEKRQSVAFWCNPISGHATLYWYQQILGQGPKLLIQFQNNGVVDDSQLPKDRFSAERLKGVDSTLKIQPAKLEDSAVYLCASSHSISYEQYFGPGTRLTVT.